This T cell receptor (beta chain) was identified in a study of identical twins. This clonotype was detected a few times. Antigen specificity is unknown. Findings and caveats of the study: Analyses of zero insertions could, in part, be confounded by invariant MAIT and iNKT cells.

A single record per CDR3 protein comes from TCRdb applying MiXCR to the 5' RACE reads. This sample has hundreds of thousands of distinct CDR3 sequences, with more than 6.5% found just once. Trimming left V 1 base short and J 4 bases short, with 7 bases between. There are 14 residues in the CDR3. Germline lookup yields CDR1 SGHTA and CDR2 FQGNSA. These data are also associated with another study on yellow fever vaccine responses in identical twins.

The gene calls are TRBV7-2 and TRBJ2-2; D uncertain. The material sequenced was PBMCs. The TCR sequence derives from a woman between 18 and 29 years old in good health. CDR3 region: CASSLERITGELFF. The DNA for the CDR3 is TGTGCCAGCAGCTTAGAGCGTATCACCGGGGAGCTGTTTTTT. Full variable domain (missing parts from reference TRBV7-2 and TRBJ2-2): GAGVSQSPSNKVTEKGKDVELRCDPISGHTALYWYRQSLGQGLEFLIYFQGNSAPDKSGLPSDRFSAERTGGSVSTLTIQRTQQEDSAVYLCASSLERITGELFFGEGSRLTVL.